The present entry profiles one TCR beta chain with its context. This clonotype came up many times. Its antigen has not been determined. One base away there is no much larger clone; base qualities are not given. The entry originates in a study of T cells in Graves' hyperthyroidism and ophthalmopathy (dated by TCRdb to about 2019). Background on the whole study: Peripheral blood samples were taken at initial diagnosis, before any treatment was given. TCR V-J signatures able to tell the groups apart were searched for in a discovery cohort of 100 patients, of whom more than 40 had Graves' ophthalmopathy and 55 to 60 had stable Graves' hyperthyroidism. An independent validation cohort of under 20 hyperthyroidism patients and roughly 16 patients who later progressed to ophthalmopathy tested prospective prediction of ophthalmopathy. The 100 or so discovery patients were divided at random into training and test sets in a 7:3 ratio. The paper describes TCR Vbeta CDR3 sequencing of 140 or so peripheral blood samples, made up of fewer than 50 ophthalmopathy patients, roughly 80 hyperthyroidism patients and approximately 17 progressor patients. In addition, the study compared T-cell repertoires in thyroid tissue and in blood from several Graves' hyperthyroidism patients. After blood sampling, hyperthyroidism patients were treated with methimazole at a starting dose of 30 mg daily, and ophthalmopathy patients were treated with high-dose intravenous methylprednisolone.

Stable Graves' hyperthyroidism was defined as no progression to ophthalmopathy during 18 months of follow-up. The hyperthyroidism patients were between 18 and 65 years old and newly diagnosed, with a disease duration of less than 2 months. The study excluded patients with uncontrolled infections, other autoimmune diseases, pregnancy or lactation. Clinical symptoms, serum thyroxine and TRAb, thyroid ultrasound, and orbital computed tomography formed the basis for the diagnoses. PBMCs were separated from approximately 9.9 ml of fresh peripheral blood using Ficoll-Paque density gradient centrifugation. Trizol reagent was used to extract total RNA, and RNA quality was then checked on an Agilent 2100 Bioanalyzer. The CDR3 runs 16 residues from the cysteine to the phenylalanine. The CDR3 DNA has 48 bases and is translated from base 1. At the junction V is shortened by 5 bases and J by 5 bases, with 16 bases in between. CDR1 and CDR2 are drawn from the germline V gene: SGHAT, FQNNGV.

Broad study findings and their caveats: No statistical method was used to fix the sample size in advance, and group allocation was not hidden from the investigators. Most expanded thyroid clonotypes (frequency above 0.001) were also detected in blood, a finding suggesting that blood repertoires may reflect thyroid immune responses. In cross-validation, a model built on a 13 V-J signature told ophthalmopathy apart from stable hyperthyroidism with less than 90% sensitivity and about 81% specificity, and in testing the same model reached 80%/75%. During validation, the model predicted progression to ophthalmopathy a median of about 6.3 months ahead of onset, with almost 71% sensitivity and roughly 72% specificity.

TCR beta CDR3 regions were amplified from RNA transcripts. The first round of RT-PCR for the TCR CDR3 was performed with the HTBI primer set and the Qiagen OneStep RT-PCR kit. The libraries were constructed in a second round of multiplex PCR and then size-selected and purified. Paired-end sequencing of the libraries was performed with 100 bp reads on an Illumina HiSeq2000. The paper's data handling went like this. Raw data were processed with SOAPnuke, discarding reads with adapters, uncalled bases, mean Phred below 15, or no exact constant-primer or identifier match. High-quality paired reads were merged using COPE v1.2.5, and each unique nucleotide sequence was defined as a clonotype. MiTCR v1.1 was used to align clonotypes to the IMGT TRBV, TRBD and TRBJ reference segments. The analysis was restricted to V-J combinations with a frequency above 0.0001, which together covered about 99% of the repertoires. A TCS score was defined as the ratio of F50 (clonal expansion) to E x V (chaos), with BLOSUM62-based TCRdist applied between CDR3 peptides within each V-J. Welch's t-statistics and random forest reduced around 510 V-J features to roughly 13, which were used in a naive Bayes classifier (R e1071). The public reads were reprocessed in TCRdb via fastp at Q25 and MiXCR, keeping in-frame beta chains. Identical CDR3 protein sequences are pooled into one entry, listed with their most common genes and DNA. The authors' filters were not applied to this entry. The sample table records 200,000 to 250,000 distinct CDR3 sequences; around 17% of these occur just once. The leading ten clones occupy roughly 49% of the sample.

This sequence was found in a woman aged 45-65 years with Graves' hyperthyroidism. The chain is assembled from TRBV11-2 and TRBJ1-6; a tentative D match to TRBD1 spans 5 bases. The sample taken for sequencing was blood. The DNA sequence is as follows: TGTGCCAGCAGCCCGAGGGTTTCGGGGCATAATTCACCCCTCCACTTT. Its coded protein is CASSPRVSGHNSPLHF.